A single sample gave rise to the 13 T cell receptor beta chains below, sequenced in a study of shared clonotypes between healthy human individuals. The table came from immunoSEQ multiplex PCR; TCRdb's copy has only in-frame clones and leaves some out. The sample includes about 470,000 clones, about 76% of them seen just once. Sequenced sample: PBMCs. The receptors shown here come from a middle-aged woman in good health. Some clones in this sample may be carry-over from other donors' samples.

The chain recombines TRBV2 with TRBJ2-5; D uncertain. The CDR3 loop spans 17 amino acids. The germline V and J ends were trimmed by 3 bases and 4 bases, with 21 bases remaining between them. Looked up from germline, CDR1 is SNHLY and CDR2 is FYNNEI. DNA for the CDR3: TGTGCCAGCAGTGATTCCCAAAATCCGACATTGGGAGAGACCCAGTACTTC. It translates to CASSDSQNPTLGETQYF.

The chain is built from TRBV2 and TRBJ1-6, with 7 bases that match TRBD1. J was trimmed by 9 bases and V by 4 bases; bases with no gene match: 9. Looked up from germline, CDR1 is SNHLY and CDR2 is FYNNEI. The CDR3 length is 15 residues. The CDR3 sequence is CASSGAQGVISPLHF. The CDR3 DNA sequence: TGTGCCAGCAGTGGTGCCCAGGGGGTCATTTCACCCCTCCACTTT.

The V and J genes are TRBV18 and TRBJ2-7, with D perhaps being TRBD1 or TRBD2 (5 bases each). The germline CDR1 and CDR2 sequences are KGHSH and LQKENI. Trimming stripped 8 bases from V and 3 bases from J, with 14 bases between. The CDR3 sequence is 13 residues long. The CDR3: CASKPGLDYEQYF. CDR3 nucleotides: TGTGCCAGCAAACCGGGGCTCGACTACGAGCAGTACTTC.

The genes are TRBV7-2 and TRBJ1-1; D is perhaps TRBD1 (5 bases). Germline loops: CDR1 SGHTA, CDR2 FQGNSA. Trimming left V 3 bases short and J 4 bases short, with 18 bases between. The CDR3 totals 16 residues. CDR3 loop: CASSLAPGEKGTEAFF. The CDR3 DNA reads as TGTGCCAGCAGCTTGGCCCCGGGGGAGAAGGGCACTGAAGCTTTCTTT.

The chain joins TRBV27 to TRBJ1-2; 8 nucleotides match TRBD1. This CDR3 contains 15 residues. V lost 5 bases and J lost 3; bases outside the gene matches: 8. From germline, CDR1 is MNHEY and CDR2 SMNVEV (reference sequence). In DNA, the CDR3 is TGTGCCAGCAGTAGATTACAGGGGGTTCACTATGGCTACACCTTC. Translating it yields CASSRLQGVHYGYTF.

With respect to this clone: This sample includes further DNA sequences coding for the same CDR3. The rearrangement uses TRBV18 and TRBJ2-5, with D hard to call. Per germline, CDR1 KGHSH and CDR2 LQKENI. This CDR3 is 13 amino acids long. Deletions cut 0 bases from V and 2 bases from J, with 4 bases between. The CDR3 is CASSPPLQETQYF. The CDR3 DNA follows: TGTGCCAGCTCACCACCCCTACAAGAGACCCAGTACTTC.

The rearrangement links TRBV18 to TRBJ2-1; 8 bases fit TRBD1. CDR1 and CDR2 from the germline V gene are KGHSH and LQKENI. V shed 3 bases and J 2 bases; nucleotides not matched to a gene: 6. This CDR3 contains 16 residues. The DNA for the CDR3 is TGTGCCAGCTCACCCGGACAGGGTGTCACCTACAATGAGCAGTTCTTC. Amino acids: CASSPGQGVTYNEQFF.

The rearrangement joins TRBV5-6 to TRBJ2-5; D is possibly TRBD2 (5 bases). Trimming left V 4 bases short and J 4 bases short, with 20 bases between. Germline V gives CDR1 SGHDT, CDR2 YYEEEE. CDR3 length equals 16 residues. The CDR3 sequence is CASSPGVAWVGETQYF. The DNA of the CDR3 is TGTGCCAGCAGCCCTGGGGTAGCGTGGGTGGGAGAGACCCAGTACTTC.

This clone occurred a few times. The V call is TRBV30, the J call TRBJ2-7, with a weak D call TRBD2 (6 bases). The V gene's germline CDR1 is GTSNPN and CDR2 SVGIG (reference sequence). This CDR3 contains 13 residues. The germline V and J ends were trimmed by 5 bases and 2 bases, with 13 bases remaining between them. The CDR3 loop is CAWREYGTYEQYF. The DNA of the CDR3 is TGTGCCTGGCGGGAGTACGGGACCTACGAGCAGTACTTC.

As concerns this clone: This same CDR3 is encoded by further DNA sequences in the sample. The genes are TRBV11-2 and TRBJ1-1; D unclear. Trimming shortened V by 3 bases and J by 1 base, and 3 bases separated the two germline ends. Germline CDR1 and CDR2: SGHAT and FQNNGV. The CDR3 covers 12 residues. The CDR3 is CASSFGNTEAFF. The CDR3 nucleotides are TGTGCCAGCAGCTTTGGGAACACTGAAGCTTTCTTT.

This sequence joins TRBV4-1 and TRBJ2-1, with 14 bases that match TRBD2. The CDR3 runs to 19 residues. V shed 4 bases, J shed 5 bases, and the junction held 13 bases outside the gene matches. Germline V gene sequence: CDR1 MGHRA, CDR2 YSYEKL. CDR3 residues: CASSLGLAGGRPQNNEQFF. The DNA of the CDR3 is TGCGCCAGCAGCCTTGGACTAGCGGGAGGACGTCCACAGAACAATGAGCAGTTCTTC.

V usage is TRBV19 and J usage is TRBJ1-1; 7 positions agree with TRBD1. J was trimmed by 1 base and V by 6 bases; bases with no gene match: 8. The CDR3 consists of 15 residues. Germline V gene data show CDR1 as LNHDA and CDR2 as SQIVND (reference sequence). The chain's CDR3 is CASRLQWTGNTEAFF. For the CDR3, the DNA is TGTGCCAGTAGGCTTCAATGGACAGGGAACACTGAAGCTTTCTTT.

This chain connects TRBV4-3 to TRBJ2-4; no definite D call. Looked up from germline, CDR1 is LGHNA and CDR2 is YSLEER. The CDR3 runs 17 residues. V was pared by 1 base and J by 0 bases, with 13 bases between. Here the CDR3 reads CASSQGRAALAKNIQYF. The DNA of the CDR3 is TGCGCCAGCAGCCAAGGTCGGGCCGCGTTAGCCAAAAACATTCAGTACTTC.